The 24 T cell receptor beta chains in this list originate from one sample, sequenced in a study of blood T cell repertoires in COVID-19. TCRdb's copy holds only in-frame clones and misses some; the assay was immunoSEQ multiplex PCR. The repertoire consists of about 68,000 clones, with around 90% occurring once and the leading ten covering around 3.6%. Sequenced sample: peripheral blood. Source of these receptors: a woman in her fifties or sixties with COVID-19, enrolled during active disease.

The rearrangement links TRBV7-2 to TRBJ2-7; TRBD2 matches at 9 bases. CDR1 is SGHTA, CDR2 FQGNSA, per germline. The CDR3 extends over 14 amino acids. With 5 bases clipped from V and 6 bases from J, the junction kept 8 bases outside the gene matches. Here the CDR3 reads CASSPRGLASEQYF. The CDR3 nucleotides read TGTGCCAGCAGCCCCAGGGGACTAGCTTCCGAGCAGTACTTC.

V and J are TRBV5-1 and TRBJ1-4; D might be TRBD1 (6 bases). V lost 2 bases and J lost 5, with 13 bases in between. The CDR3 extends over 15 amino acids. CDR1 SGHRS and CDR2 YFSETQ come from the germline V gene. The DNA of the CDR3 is TGCGCCAGCAGCTTATCGAACAGGGAAAATGAAAAACTGTTTTTT. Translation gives CASSLSNRENEKLFF.

CDR3 region: CASSYRGGSRSYEQYF. CDR3 DNA sequence: TGTGCCAGCAGTTATAGGGGCGGGAGTAGGAGCTACGAGCAGTACTTC. The gene calls are TRBV6-5 and TRBJ2-7; 7 bases map to TRBD2. This CDR3 is 16 amino acids long. Looked up from germline, CDR1 is MNHEY and CDR2 is SVGAGI. The V gene end was trimmed by 3 bases and the J gene end by 3 bases; junction bases not matched to a gene: 11.

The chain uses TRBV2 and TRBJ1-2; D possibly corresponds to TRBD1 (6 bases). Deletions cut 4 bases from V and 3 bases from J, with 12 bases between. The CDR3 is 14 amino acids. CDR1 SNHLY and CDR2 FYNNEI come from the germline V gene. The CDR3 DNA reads TGTGCCAGCAGTGTGGGCAGGGGCGACTATGGCTACACCTTC. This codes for CASSVGRGDYGYTF.

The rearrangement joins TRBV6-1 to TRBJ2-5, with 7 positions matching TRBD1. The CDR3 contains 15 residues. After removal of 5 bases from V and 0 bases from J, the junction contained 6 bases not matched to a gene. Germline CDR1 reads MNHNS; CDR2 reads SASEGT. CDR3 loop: CASSHPGQYQETQYF. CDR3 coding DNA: TGTGCCAGCAGTCATCCGGGACAGTACCAAGAGACCCAGTACTTC.

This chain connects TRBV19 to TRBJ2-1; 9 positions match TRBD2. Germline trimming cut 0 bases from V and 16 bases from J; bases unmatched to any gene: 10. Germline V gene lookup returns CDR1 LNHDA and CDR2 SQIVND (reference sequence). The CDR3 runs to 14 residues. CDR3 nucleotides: TGTGCCAGTAGTATAGATCGGGGCGGGAGGGCCGGTTTCTTC. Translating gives CASSIDRGGRAGFF.

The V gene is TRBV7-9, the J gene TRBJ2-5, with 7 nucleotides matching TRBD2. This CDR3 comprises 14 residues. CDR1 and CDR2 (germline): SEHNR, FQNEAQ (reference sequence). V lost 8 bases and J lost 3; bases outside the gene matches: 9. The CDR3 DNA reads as TGTGCCAGCCAGCAGGCGGGAGAGAAAGAGACCCAGTACTTC. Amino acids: CASQQAGEKETQYF.

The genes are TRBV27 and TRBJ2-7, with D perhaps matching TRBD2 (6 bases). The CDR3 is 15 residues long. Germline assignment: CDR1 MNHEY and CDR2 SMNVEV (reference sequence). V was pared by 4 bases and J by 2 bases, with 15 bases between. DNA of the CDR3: TGTGCCAGCAGTTCCCAGGCGGGAAGAACCTACGAGCAGTACTTC. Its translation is CASSSQAGRTYEQYF.

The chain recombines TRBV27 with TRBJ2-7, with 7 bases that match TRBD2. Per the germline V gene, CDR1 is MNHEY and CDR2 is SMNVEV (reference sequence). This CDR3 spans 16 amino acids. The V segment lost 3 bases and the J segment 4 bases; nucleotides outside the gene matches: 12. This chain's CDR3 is CASSLGSGRALYEQYF. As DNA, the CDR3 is TGTGCCAGCAGTTTGGGCAGTGGGAGGGCCTTATACGAGCAGTACTTC.

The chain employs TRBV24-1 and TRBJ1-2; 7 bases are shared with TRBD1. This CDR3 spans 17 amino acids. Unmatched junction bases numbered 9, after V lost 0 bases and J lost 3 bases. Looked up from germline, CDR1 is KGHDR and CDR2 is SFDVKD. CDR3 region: CATSDLDRVKGDYGYTF. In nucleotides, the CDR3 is TGTGCCACCAGTGATTTGGACAGGGTGAAGGGGGACTATGGCTACACCTTC.

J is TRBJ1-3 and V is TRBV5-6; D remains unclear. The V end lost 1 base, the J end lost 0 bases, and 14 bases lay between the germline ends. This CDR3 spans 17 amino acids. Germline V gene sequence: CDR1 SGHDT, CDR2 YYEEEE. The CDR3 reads CASSLLEASYSGNTIYF. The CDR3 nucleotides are TGTGCCAGCAGCTTGTTGGAGGCATCTTACTCTGGAAACACCATATATTTT.

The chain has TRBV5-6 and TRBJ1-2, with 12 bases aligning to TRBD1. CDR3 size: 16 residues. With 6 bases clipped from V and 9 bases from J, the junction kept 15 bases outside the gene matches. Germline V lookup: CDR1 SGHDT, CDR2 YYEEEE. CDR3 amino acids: CASTPAVGTGGHSYTF. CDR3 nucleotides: TGTGCCAGCACCCCCGCAGTAGGGACAGGGGGCCATAGCTACACCTTC. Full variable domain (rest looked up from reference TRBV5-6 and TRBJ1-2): DAGVTQSPTHLIKTRGQQVTLRCSPKSGHDTVSWYQQALGQGPQFIFQYYEEEERQRGNFPDRFSGHQFPNYSSELNVNALLLGDSALYLCASTPAVGTGGHSYTFGSGTRLTVV.

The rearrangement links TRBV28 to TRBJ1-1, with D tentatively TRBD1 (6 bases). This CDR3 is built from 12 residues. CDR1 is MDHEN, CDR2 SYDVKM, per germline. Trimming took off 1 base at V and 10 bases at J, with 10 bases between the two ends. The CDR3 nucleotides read TGTGCCAGCAGTTTATTGGGAGGGGGAGCTTTCTTT. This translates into CASSLLGGGAFF.

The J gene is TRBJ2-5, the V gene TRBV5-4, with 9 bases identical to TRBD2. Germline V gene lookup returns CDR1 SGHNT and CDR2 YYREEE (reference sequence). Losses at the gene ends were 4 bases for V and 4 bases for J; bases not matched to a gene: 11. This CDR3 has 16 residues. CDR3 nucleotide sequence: TGTGCCAGCAGCCGTACGGCGGGAGGGCCAAGAGAGACCCAGTACTTC. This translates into CASSRTAGGPRETQYF.

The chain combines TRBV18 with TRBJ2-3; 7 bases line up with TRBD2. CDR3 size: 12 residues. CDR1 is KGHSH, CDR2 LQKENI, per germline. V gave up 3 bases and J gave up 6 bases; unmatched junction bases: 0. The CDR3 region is CASSPGGDTQYF. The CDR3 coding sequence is TGTGCCAGCTCACCCGGGGGGGATACGCAGTATTTT.

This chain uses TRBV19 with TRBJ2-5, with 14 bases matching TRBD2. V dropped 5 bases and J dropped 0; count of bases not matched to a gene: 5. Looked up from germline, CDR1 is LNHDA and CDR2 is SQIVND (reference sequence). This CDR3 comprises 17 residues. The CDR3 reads CASSVTSGRAYQETQYF. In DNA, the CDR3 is TGTGCCAGTAGTGTGACTAGCGGGAGGGCGTACCAAGAGACCCAGTACTTC.

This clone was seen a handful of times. CDR3 region: CASSLSGTQGVFF. The CDR3 DNA is TGTGCCAGCAGTTTGTCCGGGACTCAGGGGGTTTTCTTT. V usage is TRBV6-5 and J usage is TRBJ1-1, with TRBD1 matching 7 bases. The CDR3 is 13 amino acids. Per the germline V gene, CDR1 is MNHEY and CDR2 is SVGAGI. The J segment lost 13 bases and the V segment lost 4 bases, leaving 12 bases of the junction unmatched.

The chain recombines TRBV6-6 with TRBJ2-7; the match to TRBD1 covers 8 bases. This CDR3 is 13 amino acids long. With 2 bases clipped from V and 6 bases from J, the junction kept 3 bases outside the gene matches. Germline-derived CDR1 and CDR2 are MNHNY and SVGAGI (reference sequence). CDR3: CASSYVTGGEQYF. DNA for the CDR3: TGTGCCAGCAGTTACGTTACAGGGGGCGAGCAGTACTTC.

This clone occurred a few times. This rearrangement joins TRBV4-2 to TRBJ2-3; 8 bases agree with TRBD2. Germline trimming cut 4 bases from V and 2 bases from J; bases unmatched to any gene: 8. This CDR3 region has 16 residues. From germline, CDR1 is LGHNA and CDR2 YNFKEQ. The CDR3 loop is CASSPVIAGFTDTQYF. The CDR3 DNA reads TGTGCCAGCAGCCCCGTGATAGCGGGATTCACAGATACGCAGTATTTT.

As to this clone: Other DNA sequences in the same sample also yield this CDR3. The CDR3 region is CASSPQNSNQPQHF. In DNA form, the CDR3 reads TGTGCCAGCTCACCCCAAAATAGCAATCAGCCCCAGCATTTT. The V call is TRBV18, the J call TRBJ1-5, with D uncertain. Trimming cost V 3 bases and J 0 bases, with 6 bases left between them. This CDR3 is built from 14 residues. The V gene's germline CDR1 is KGHSH and CDR2 LQKENI.

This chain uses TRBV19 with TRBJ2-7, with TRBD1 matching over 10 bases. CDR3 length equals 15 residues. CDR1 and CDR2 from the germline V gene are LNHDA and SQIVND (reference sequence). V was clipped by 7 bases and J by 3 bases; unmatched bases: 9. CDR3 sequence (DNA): TGTGCCAGTATGCGAGCTGGGACAGGGGTCTACGAGCAGTACTTC. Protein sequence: CASMRAGTGVYEQYF.

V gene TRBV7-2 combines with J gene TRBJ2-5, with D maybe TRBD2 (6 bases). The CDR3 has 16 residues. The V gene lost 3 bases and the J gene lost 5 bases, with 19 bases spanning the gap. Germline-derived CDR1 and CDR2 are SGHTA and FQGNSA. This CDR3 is CASSFGSGARGETQYF. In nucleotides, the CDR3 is TGTGCCAGCAGCTTTGGTAGCGGAGCCCGGGGGGAGACCCAGTACTTC. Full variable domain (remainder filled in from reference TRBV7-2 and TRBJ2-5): GAGVSQSPSNKVTEKGKDVELRCDPISGHTALYWYRQSLGQGLEFLIYFQGNSAPDKSGLPSDRFSAERTGGSVSTLTIQRTQQEDSAVYLCASSFGSGARGETQYFGPGTRLLVL.

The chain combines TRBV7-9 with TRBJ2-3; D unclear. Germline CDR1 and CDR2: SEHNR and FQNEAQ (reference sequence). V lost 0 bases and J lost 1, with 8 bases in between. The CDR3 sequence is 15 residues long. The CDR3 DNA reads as TGTGCCAGCAGCTTAGCAAGCTCGGGCACAGATACGCAGTATTTT. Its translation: CASSLASSGTDTQYF. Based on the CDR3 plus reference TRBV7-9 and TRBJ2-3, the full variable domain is DTGVSQNPRHKITKRGQNVTFRCDPISEHNRLYWYRQTLGQGPEFLTYFQNEAQLEKSRLLSDRFSAERPKGSFSTLEIQRTEQGDSAMYLCASSLASSGTDTQYFGPGTRLTVL.

Here the CDR3 reads CASSLSRELFF. CDR3 nucleotides: TGTGCCAGCAGTTTGAGTAGGGAGCTGTTTTTT. The chain joins TRBV27 to TRBJ2-2; D uncertain. Germline V gene lookup returns CDR1 MNHEY and CDR2 SMNVEV (reference sequence). This CDR3 comprises 11 residues. V was clipped by 3 bases and J by 9 bases, with 5 bases between them.